This T cell receptor (beta chain) is drawn from a study of graft-versus-host responses after intestinal transplantation. Study information: Recipients received multivisceral, liver-intestinal, or isolated intestinal transplants. Anti-thymocyte globulin was used for induction in all recipients, who then took tacrolimus and steroids for roughly 3 years.

The V gene's germline CDR1 is SQVTM and CDR2 ANQGSEA. CDR3 length: 15 residues. The ends were cut back, 1 base at V and 7 bases at J, with 17 bases in the middle. For this clone: Its antigen is unknown.

Profiled with immunoSEQ multiplex PCR; TCRdb holds only in-frame clones, not every one. The sample holds fewer than 150,000 clones; around nine tenths are singletons and the top ten take over 0.15%. The source was unstimulated CD4+ T cells sorted from spleen or lymph node cells, collected before intestinal transplant. V gene TRBV29-1 combines with J gene TRBJ2-1, with no clear D. The receptor was derived from a human donor who received an intestinal transplant. CDR3 loop: CSVEGSADILNEQFF. CDR3 sequence (DNA): TGCAGCGTTGAAGGTTCGGCAGATATTTTGAATGAGCAGTTCTTC.